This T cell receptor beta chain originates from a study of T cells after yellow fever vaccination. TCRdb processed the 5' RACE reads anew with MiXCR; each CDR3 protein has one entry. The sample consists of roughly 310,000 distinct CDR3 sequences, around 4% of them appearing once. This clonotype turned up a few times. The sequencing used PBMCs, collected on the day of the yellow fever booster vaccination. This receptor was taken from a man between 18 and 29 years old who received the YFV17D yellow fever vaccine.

CDR3 loop: CASSQEASGSTDTQYF. The CDR3, as DNA: TGTGCCAGCAGCCAAGAGGCTAGCGGAAGCACAGATACGCAGTATTTT. V is TRBV3-1 and J is TRBJ2-3; the match to TRBD2 covers 7 bases. V lost 0 bases and J lost 0; bases outside the gene matches: 3. The CDR3 is 16 amino acids. CDR1 is LGHDT and CDR2 is YNNKEL in the germline V gene (reference sequence).